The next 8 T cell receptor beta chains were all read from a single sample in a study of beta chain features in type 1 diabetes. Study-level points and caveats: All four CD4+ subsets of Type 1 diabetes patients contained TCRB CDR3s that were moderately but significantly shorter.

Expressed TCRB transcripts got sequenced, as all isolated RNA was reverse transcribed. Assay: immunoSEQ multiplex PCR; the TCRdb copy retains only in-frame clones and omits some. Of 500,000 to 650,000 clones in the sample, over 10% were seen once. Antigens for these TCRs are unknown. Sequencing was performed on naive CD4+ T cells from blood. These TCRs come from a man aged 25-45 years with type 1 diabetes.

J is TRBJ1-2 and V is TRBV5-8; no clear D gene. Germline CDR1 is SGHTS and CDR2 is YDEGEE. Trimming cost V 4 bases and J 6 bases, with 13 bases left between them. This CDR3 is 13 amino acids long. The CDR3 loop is CASSPGYDHGYTF. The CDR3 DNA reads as TGTGCCAGCAGCCCTGGCTACGACCATGGCTACACCTTC.

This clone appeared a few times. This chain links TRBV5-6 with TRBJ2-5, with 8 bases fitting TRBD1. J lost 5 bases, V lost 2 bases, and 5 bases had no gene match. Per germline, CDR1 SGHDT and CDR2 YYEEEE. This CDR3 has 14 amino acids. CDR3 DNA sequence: TGTGCCAGCAGCTTTGACAGGGGCGTGGAGACCCAGTACTTC. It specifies CASSFDRGVETQYF.

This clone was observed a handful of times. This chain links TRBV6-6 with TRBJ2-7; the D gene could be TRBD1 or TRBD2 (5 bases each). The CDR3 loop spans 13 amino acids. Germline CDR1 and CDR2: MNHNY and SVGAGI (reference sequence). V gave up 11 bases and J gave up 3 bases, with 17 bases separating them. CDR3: CASRDALLYEQYF. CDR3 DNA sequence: TGTGCCTCACGGGACGCTCTCCTCTACGAGCAGTACTTC.

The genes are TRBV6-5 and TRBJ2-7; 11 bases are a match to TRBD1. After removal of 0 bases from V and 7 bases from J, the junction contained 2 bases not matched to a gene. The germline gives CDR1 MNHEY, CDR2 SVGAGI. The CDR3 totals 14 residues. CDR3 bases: TGTGCCAGCAGTTACTCGAGGGACAGGGGGGAGCAGTACTTC. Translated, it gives CASSYSRDRGEQYF.

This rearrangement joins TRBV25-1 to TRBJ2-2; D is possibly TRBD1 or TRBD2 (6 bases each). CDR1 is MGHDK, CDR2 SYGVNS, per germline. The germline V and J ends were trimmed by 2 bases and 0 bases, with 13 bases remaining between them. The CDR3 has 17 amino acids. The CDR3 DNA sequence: TGTGCCAGCAGTGAAGGGTCCGGGGGCGCGAACACCGGGGAGCTGTTTTTT. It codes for CASSEGSGGANTGELFF.

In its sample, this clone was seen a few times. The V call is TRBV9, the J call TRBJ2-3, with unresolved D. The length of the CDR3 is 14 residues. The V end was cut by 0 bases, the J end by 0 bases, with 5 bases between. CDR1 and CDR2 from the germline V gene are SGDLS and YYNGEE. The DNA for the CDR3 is TGTGCCAGCAGCGTAGCCAGAAGCACAGATACGCAGTATTTT. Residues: CASSVARSTDTQYF. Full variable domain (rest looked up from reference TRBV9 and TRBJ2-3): DSGVTQTPKHLITATGQRVTLRCSPRSGDLSVYWYQQSLDQGLQFLIQYYNGEERAKGNILERFSAQQFPDLHSELNLSSLELGDSALYFCASSVARSTDTQYFGPGTRLTVL.

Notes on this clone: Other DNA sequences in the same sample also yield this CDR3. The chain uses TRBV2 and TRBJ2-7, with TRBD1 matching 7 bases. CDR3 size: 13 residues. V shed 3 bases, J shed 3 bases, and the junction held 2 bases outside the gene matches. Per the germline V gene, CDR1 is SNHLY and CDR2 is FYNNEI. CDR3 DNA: TGTGCCAGCAGTGACAGGGGGTACTACGAGCAGTACTTC. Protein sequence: CASSDRGYYEQYF.

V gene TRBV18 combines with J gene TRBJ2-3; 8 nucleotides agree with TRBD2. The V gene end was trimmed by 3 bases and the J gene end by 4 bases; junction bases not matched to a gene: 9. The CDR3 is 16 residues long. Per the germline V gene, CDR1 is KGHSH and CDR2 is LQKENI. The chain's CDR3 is CASSPPATGGSDTQYF. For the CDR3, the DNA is TGTGCCAGCTCACCTCCGGCAACGGGGGGGTCAGATACGCAGTATTTT.